Reported below is one T cell receptor (beta chain). Antigen unknown. This CDR3 has 16 amino acids. The ends were cut back, 7 bases at V and 0 bases at J, with 13 bases in the middle. Looked up from germline, CDR1 is LNHDA and CDR2 is SQIVND (reference sequence). Sequencing used immunoSEQ multiplex PCR; TCRdb keeps in-frame clones, though not all of them. This sample has about 48,000 clones; 85% to 90% occur once, and the top ten carry under 13%. This sample is drawn from a study of OX40 agonist ivuxolimab in advanced cancers. For the study at large: The eligibility criteria allowed prior anti-PD-1, anti-PD-L1 or anti-CTLA-4 therapy, and under 50% had some. Study results and limitations: CD8+ T cells were the subset that, on average, had more expanded clones than CD4+.

This TCR was sampled from an adult with an advanced solid tumor such as melanoma, head and neck, liver or kidney cancer. The chain links TRBV19 to TRBJ2-6, with D possibly being TRBD1 (6 bases). The input for sequencing was CD4+ or CD8+ T cells sorted from blood, taken in a trial of the OX40 agonist ivuxolimab. The DNA of the CDR3 is TGTGCCAGTAAGGACAGCTTGAGCTCTGGGGCCAACGTCCTGACTTTC. Protein sequence: CASKDSLSSGANVLTF.